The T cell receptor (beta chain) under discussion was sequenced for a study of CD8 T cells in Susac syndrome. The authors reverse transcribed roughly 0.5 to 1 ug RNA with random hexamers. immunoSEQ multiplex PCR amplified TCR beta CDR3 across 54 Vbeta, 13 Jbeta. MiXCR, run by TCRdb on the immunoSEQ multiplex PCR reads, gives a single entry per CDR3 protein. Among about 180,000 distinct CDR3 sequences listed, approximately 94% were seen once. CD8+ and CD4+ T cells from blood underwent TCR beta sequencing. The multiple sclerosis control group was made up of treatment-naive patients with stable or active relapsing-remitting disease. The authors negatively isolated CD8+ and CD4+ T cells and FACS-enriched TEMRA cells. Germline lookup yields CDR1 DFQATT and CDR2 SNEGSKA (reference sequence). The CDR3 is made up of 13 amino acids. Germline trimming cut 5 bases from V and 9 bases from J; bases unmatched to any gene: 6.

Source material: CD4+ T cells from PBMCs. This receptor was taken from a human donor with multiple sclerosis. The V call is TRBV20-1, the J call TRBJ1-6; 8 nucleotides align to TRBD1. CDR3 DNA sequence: TGCAGTGCTCGGACAGGGATGGGTTCACCCCTCCACTTT. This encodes CSARTGMGSPLHF.